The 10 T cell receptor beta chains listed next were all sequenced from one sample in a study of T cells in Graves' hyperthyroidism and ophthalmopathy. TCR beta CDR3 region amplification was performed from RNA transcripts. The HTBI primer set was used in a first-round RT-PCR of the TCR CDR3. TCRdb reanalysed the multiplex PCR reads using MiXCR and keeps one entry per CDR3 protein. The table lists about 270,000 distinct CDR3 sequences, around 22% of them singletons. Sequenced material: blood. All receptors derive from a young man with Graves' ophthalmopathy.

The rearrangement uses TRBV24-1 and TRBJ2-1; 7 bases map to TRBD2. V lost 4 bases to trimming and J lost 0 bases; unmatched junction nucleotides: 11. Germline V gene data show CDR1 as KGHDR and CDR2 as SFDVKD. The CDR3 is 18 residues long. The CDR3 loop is CATSDVKGRGISYNEQFF. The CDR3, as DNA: TGTGCCACCAGTGACGTAAAAGGGAGGGGAATCTCCTACAATGAGCAGTTCTTC.

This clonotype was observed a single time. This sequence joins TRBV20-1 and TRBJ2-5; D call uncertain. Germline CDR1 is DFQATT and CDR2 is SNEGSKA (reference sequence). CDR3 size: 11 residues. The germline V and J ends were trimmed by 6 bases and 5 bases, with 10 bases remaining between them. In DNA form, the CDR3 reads TGCAGTGCCGGCTCGGTGGAGACCCAGTACTTC. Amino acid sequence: CSAGSVETQYF.

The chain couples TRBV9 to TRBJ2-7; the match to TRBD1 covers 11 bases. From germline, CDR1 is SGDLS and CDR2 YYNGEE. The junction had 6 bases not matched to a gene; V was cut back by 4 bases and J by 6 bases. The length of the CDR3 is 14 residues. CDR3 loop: CASSRGQGAGEQYF. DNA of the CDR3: TGTGCCAGCAGCCGAGGACAGGGGGCCGGCGAGCAGTACTTC.

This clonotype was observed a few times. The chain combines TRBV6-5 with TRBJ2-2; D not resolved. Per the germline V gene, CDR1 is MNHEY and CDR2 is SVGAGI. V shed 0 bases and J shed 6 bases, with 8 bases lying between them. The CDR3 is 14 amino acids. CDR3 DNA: TGTGCCAGCAGTTACTCTTTTCAGCCCGGGGAGCTGTTTTTT. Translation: CASSYSFQPGELFF.

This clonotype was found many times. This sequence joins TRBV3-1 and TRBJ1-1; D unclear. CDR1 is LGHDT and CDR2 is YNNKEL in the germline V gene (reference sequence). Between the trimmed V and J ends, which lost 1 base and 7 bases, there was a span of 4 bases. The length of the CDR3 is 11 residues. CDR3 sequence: CASSQAGEAFF. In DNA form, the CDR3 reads TGTGCCAGCAGCCAAGCCGGTGAAGCTTTCTTT.

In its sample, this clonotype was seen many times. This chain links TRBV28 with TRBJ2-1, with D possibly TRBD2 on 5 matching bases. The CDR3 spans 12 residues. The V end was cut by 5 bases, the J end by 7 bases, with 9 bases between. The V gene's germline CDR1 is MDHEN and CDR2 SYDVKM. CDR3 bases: TGTGCCAGCAGTGAGAGGAGGAATGAGCAGTTCTTC. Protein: CASSERRNEQFF.

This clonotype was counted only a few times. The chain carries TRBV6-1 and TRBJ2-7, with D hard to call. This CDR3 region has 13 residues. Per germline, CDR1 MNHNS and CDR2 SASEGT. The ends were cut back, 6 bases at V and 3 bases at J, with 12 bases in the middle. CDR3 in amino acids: CASRNPVSYEQYF. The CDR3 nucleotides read TGTGCCAGCAGAAACCCTGTGAGCTACGAGCAGTACTTC.

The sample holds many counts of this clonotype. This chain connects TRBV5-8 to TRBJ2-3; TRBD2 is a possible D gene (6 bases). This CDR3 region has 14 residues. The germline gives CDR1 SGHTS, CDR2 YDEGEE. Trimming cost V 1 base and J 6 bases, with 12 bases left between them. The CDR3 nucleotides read TGTGCCAGCAGCTTGTTTCCAGCGGGCGATACGCAGTATTTT. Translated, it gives CASSLFPAGDTQYF.

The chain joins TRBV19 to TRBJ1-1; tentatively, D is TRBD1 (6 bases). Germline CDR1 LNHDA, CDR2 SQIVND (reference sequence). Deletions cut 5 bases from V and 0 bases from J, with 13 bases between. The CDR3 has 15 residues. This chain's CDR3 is CASSFPTGMNTEAFF. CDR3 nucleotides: TGTGCCAGTAGTTTCCCGACAGGAATGAACACTGAAGCTTTCTTT.

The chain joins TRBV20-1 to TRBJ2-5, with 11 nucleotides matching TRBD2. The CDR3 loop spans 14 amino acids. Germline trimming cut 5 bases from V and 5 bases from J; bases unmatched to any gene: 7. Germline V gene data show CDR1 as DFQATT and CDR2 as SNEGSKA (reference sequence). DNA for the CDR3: TGCAGTGCTGGACATAGCGGGAGGGGGGAGACCCAGTACTTC. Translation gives CSAGHSGRGETQYF.